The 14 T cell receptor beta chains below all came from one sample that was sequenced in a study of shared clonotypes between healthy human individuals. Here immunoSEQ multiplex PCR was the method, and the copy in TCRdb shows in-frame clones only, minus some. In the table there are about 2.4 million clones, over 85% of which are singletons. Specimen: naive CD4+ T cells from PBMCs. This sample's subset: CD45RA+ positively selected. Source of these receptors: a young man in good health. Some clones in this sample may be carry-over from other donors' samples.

CDR3 loop: CASLDFTEAFF. In DNA, the CDR3 is TGTGCCAGCCTAGATTTCACTGAAGCTTTCTTT. V is TRBV28 and J is TRBJ1-1; no clear D gene. The CDR3 is 11 residues long. Looked up from germline, CDR1 is MDHEN and CDR2 is SYDVKM. With 8 bases removed from V and 4 bases from J, the gap between germline ends came to 8 bases.

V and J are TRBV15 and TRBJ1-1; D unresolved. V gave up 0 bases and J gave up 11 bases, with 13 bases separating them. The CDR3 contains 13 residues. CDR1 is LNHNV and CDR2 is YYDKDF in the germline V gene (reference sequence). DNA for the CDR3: TGTGCCACCAGCAGAGATGTCCGGCAGAGGGCTTTCTTT. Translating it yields CATSRDVRQRAFF.

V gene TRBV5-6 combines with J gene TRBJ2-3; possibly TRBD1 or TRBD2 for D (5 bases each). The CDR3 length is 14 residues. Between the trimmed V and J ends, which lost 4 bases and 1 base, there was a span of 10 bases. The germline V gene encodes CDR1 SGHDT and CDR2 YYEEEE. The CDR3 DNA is TGTGCCAGCAGCCCCGGGGCGGGCACAGATACGCAGTATTTT. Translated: CASSPGAGTDTQYF. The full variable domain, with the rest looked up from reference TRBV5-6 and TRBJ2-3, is DAGVTQSPTHLIKTRGQQVTLRCSPKSGHDTVSWYQQALGQGPQFIFQYYEEEERQRGNFPDRFSGHQFPNYSSELNVNALLLGDSALYLCASSPGAGTDTQYFGPGTRLTVL.

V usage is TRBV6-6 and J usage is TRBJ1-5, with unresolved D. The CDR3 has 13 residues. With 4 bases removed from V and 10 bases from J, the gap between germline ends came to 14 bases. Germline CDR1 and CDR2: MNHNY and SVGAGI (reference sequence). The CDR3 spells CASSFSDLSPQHF. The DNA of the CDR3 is TGTGCCAGCAGTTTCTCGGACTTGTCCCCCCAGCATTTT.

The DNA for the CDR3 is TGTGCCAGCAGCCTGAATGTCCTAAACGAGCAGTACTTC. It is translated as CASSLNVLNEQYF. This rearrangement joins TRBV11-3 to TRBJ2-7; D is uncertain. The ends were cut back, 5 bases at V and 5 bases at J, with 13 bases in the middle. Germline V CDR1 and CDR2: SGHNT, YENEEA. The CDR3 loop spans 13 amino acids.

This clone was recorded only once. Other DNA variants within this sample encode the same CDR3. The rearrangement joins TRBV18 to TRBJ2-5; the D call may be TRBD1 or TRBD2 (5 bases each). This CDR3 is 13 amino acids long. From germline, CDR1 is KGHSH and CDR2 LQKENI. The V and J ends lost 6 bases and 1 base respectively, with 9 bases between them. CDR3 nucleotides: TGTGCCAGCTCCCGAGGGGCCCAAGAGACCCAGTACTTC. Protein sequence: CASSRGAQETQYF.

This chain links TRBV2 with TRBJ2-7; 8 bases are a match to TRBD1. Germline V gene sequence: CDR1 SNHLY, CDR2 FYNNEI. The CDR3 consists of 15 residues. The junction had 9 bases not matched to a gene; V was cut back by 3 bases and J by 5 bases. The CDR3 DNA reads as TGTGCCAGCAGTGAGATCGATGGGACAGGCCACGAGCAGTACTTC. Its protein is CASSEIDGTGHEQYF.

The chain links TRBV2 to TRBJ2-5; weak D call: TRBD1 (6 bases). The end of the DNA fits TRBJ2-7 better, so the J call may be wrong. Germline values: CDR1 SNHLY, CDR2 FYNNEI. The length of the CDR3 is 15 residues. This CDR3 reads CASSKGQSLTYEQYF. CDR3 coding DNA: TGTGCCAGCAGTAAAGGACAGAGCCTCACCTACGAGCAGTACTTC.

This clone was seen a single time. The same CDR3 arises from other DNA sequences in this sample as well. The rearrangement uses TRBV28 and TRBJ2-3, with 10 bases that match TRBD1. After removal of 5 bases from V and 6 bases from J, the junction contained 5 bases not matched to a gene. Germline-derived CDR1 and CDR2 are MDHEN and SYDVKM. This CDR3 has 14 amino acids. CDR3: CASSPGTGVDTQYF. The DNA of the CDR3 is TGTGCCAGCAGTCCGGGGACAGGGGTGGATACGCAGTATTTT. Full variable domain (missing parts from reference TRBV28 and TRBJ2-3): DVKVTQSSRYLVKRTGEKVFLECVQDMDHENMFWYRQDPGLGLRLIYFSYDVKMKEKGDIPEGYSVSREKKERFSLILESASTNQTSMYLCASSPGTGVDTQYFGPGTRLTVL.

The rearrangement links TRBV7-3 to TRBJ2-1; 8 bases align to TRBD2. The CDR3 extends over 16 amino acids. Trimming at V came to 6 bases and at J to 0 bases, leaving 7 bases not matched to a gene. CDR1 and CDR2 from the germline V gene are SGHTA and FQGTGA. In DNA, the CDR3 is TGTGCCAGCAGTACGATGAGCGGGAGCTCCTACAATGAGCAGTTCTTC. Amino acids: CASSTMSGSSYNEQFF.

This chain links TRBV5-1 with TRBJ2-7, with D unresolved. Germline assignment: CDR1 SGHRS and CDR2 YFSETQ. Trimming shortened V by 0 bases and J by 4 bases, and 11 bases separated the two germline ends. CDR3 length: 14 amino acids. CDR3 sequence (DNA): TGCGCCAGCAGCTTGGTTCCTAGTCAGTACGAGCAGTACTTC. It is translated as CASSLVPSQYEQYF. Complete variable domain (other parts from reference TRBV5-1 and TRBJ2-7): KAGVTQTPRYLIKTRGQQVTLSCSPISGHRSVSWYQQTPGQGLQFLFEYFSETQRNKGNFPGRFSGRQFSNSRSEMNVSTLELGDSALYLCASSLVPSQYEQYFGPGTRLTVT.

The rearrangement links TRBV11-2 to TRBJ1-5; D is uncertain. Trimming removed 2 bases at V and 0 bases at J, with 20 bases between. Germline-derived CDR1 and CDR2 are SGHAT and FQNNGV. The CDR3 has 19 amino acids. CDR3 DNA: TGTGCCAGCAGCTTACCCTCTGGCGCCCAACCTTATAGCAATCAGCCCCAGCATTTT. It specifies CASSLPSGAQPYSNQPQHF.

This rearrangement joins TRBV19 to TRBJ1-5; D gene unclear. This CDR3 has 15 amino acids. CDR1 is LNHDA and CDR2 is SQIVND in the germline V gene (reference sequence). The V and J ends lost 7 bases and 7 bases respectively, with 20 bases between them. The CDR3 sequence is CASIDFRSGGQPQHF. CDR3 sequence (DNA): TGTGCCAGTATAGATTTTCGGTCAGGTGGCCAGCCCCAGCATTTT.

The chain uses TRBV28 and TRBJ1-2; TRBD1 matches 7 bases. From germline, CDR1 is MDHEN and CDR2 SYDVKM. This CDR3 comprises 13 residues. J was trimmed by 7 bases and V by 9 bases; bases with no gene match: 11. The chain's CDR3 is CASSREDRAGYTF. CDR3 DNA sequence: TGTGCCAGTTCTAGAGAAGACAGGGCTGGCTACACCTTC.